The T cell receptor beta chain under discussion was sequenced for a study of cytomegalovirus exposure and HLA in healthy donors. Study-wide points: As was reported, the classifier diagnosed cytomegalovirus status with high specificity and sensitivity. Among the CMV-associated chains, three were confirmed in vitro as specific for CMV antigens. The study put 150 to 200 TCR beta chains on its list as cytomegalovirus-associated.

The method was immunoSEQ multiplex PCR; TCRdb's version includes in-frame clones alone and lacks a portion of them. Altogether about 200,000 clones are present, 70% to 90% being singletons, with the ten largest covering less than 7%. Germline V gene lookup returns CDR1 SGHAT and CDR2 FQNNGV. Trimming stripped 1 base from V and 5 bases from J, with 12 bases between. This CDR3 is 15 amino acids long. As regards this clone: Its antigen is unidentified.

Donors came from a validation cohort of over a hundred subjects, distinct from the first 666-subject cohort. V and J are TRBV11-2 and TRBJ1-5; TRBD1 is a possible D gene (5 bases). This clonotype was sampled from a woman between 18 and 29 years old in good health and CMV-seronegative. The sequencing sample was made of PBMCs. CDR3 region: CASSLGRGVDQPQHF. The CDR3 bases are TGTGCCAGCAGCTTAGGGCGGGGGGTAGATCAGCCCCAGCATTTT.